This T cell receptor beta chain was obtained from a study of shared clonotypes between healthy human individuals. The study, taken as a whole, reports: Represented genetic and exposure-history diversity was restricted by having few donors.

Points on this clone: Its antigen is not known.

The germline V and J ends were trimmed by 4 bases and 2 bases, with 8 bases remaining between them. From germline, CDR1 is MDHEN and CDR2 SYDVKM. The CDR3 covers 14 residues. Assay: immunoSEQ multiplex PCR; the TCRdb copy retains only in-frame clones and omits some. The repertoire has millions of clones, around 93% of them found once; the top ten carry under 2%. Naive CD8 cells lacked CD45RO and underwent positive selection for CCR7, leaving out terminally differentiated effector memory CD45RA+ cells. The V call is TRBV28, the J call TRBJ2-2; D gene ambiguous. Sequences were obtained from naive CD8+ T cells from PBMCs. The TCR comes from a man aged 18-30 years in good health. Some clones in this sample may be carry-over from other donors' samples. The CDR3 DNA reads as TGTGCCAGCAGTTGGCGGTCCAACACCGGGGAGCTGTTTTTT. Amino acids: CASSWRSNTGELFF.